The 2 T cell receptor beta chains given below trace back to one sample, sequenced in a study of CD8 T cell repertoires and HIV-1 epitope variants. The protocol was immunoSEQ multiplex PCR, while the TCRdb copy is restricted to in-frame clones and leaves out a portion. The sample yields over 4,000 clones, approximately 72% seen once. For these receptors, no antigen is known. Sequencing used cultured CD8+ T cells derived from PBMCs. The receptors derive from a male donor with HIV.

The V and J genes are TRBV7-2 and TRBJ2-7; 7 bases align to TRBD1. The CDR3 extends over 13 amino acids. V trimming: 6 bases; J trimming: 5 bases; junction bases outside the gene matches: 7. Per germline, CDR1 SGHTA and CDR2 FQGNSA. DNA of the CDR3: TGTGCCAGCAGTCCAGGGCAGGGGGACGAGCAGTACTTC. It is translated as CASSPGQGDEQYF.

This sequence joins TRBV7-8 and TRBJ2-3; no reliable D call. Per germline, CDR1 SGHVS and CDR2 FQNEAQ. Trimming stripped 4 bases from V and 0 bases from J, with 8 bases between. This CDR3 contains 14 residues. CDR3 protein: CASSSLGSTDTQYF. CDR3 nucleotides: TGTGCCAGCAGCTCCCTTGGCAGCACAGATACGCAGTATTTT.